The clone carrying this TCR beta chain has ten or more counts. CDR1 SNHLY and CDR2 FYNNEI come from the germline V gene. J lost 6 bases, V lost 4 bases, and 6 bases had no gene match. The CDR3 length is 14 residues. Data came from immunoSEQ multiplex PCR; TCRdb stores just in-frame clones and leaves some out. Of 150,000 to 200,000 clones listed, roughly 82% are singletons. The data belong to a study of cytomegalovirus exposure and HLA in healthy donors. What was sequenced was PBMCs. J is TRBJ1-5 and V is TRBV2; 7 bases agree with TRBD1. This receptor was taken from a man aged 18 to 30 in good health and CMV-seropositive. The CDR3 DNA reads TGTGCCAGCAGTGGGGCAGGGGGTATTCAGCCCCAGCATTTT. Its translation: CASSGAGGIQPQHF. The full variable domain, with the rest looked up from reference TRBV2 and TRBJ1-5, is EPEVTQTPSHQVTQMGQEVILRCVPISNHLYFYWYRQILGQKVEFLVSFYNNEISEKSEIFDDQFSVERPDGSNFTLKIRSTKLEDSAMYFCASSGAGGIQPQHFGDGTRLSIL.